The sample holds a few counts of the clone carrying this TCR beta chain. CDR1 is SGHAT and CDR2 is FQNNGV in the germline V gene. There are 15 residues in the CDR3. Germline trimming cut 1 base from V and 5 bases from J; bases unmatched to any gene: 4. Source study methods: Amplified reference gene primers provided the basis for estimating nucleated cell counts. Sequencing used immunoSEQ multiplex PCR; TCRdb keeps in-frame clones, though not all of them. The V and J calls and clone size were taken over from that table, and D and trimming were inferred from the DNA. Here the sample spans roughly 120,000 clones, around 88% being singletons. The entry originates in a study of blood T cell repertoires in COVID-19. About the research overall: Samples came from the United States, Italy and Spain, spanning acute and convalescent COVID-19.

Input material: peripheral blood. The J gene is TRBJ1-5, the V gene TRBV11-2; TRBD1 aligns across 8 bases. The sequence was obtained from a human donor in a cohort sampled during active COVID-19. CDR3 bases: TGTGCCAGCAGCTTAGGACAGGGGCGTTATCAGCCCCAGCATTTT. Translated, it gives CASSLGQGRYQPQHF.